Each of the 2 T cell receptor beta chains below was sequenced from the same sample in a study of radiation and T cells in renal cell carcinoma. The data were produced by immunoSEQ multiplex PCR, yet TCRdb's version contains in-frame clones alone and is incomplete. The sample carries approximately 140,000 clones, about 85% recorded once. Regarding time point: baseline pretreatment blood. Indicated treatment: 15 Gy SBRT to primary tumor, nephrectomy 4 weeks later. The specimen was blood, collected from a patient whose treatment included radiotherapy and nephrectomy. The receptor set was obtained from a woman in her seventies with renal cell carcinoma.

The CDR3 protein is CASSVQGSYEQYF. CDR3 coding DNA: TGTGCCAGCAGTGTTCAGGGTTCTTACGAGCAGTACTTC. V is TRBV2 and J is TRBJ2-7; D is perhaps TRBD1 (5 bases). Looked up from germline, CDR1 is SNHLY and CDR2 is FYNNEI. V lost 4 bases to trimming and J lost 4 bases, with 11 bases between them. This CDR3 has 13 residues.

The chain combines TRBV4-2 with TRBJ1-4, with TRBD1 matching 9 bases. CDR3 length equals 16 residues. From germline, CDR1 is LGHNA and CDR2 YNFKEQ. The ends lost 1 base at V and 4 bases at J; junction bases unmatched: 4. CDR3 coding DNA: TGTGCCAGCAGCCAAGGGCCGGGACAGGGTAATGAAAAACTGTTTTTT. Translated: CASSQGPGQGNEKLFF.